Shown below are 18 T cell receptor beta chains from a single sample sequenced in a study of blood T cell repertoires in COVID-19. TCRdb's copy holds only in-frame clones and misses some; the assay was immunoSEQ multiplex PCR. The sample lists tens of thousands of clones; around 79% were seen once. Sequenced: peripheral blood. Receptors were obtained from a man between 45 and 60 years old with active or convalescent COVID-19.

CDR3 in DNA: TGTGCCAGCAGCTCACTAAGTAGGCAGTATTTT. This sequence encodes CASSSLSRQYF. The J gene is TRBJ2-3, the V gene TRBV11-2; unclear D gene. V lost 4 bases, J lost 11 bases, and 10 bases lay in between. The germline gives CDR1 SGHAT, CDR2 FQNNGV. There are 11 residues in the CDR3.

The chain joins TRBV9 to TRBJ1-1; 7 bases match TRBD1. The length of the CDR3 is 13 residues. V lost 4 bases, J lost 7 bases, and 7 bases stayed unmatched. The germline V gene encodes CDR1 SGDLS and CDR2 YYNGEE. CDR3 nucleotides: TGTGCCAGCAGCTCAGGGGGGCGCGGTGAAGCTTTCTTT. This encodes CASSSGGRGEAFF. The complete variable domain, with remaining parts taken from reference TRBV9 and TRBJ1-1, reads DSGVTQTPKHLITATGQRVTLRCSPRSGDLSVYWYQQSLDQGLQFLIQYYNGEERAKGNILERFSAQQFPDLHSELNLSSLELGDSALYFCASSSGGRGEAFFGQGTRLTVV.

The gene calls are TRBV4-2 and TRBJ1-4; possibly TRBD1 for D (5 bases). V dropped 4 bases and J dropped 5 bases, with 17 bases sitting between them. CDR1 LGHNA and CDR2 YNFKEQ come from the germline V gene. The CDR3 covers 16 residues. As DNA, the CDR3 is TGTGCCAGCAGCCGCCGGATGGGGGAGGGGAATGAAAAACTGTTTTTT. Its protein product is CASSRRMGEGNEKLFF.

V gene TRBV4-2 combines with J gene TRBJ2-4; a weak D match, TRBD1 (5 bases). The CDR3 totals 11 residues. From germline, CDR1 is LGHNA and CDR2 YNFKEQ. V shed 1 base and J shed 15 bases, with 10 bases lying between them. This CDR3 is CASSQATQVYF. Written as DNA, the CDR3 is TGTGCCAGCAGCCAAGCGACACAGGTGTACTTC.

The chain joins TRBV15 to TRBJ2-3; 10 nucleotides match TRBD2. V lost 0 bases, J lost 4 bases, and 4 bases stayed unmatched. The V gene's germline CDR1 is LNHNV and CDR2 YYDKDF (reference sequence). CDR3 length: 16 residues. The CDR3 reads CATSREASGSADTQYF. CDR3 coding DNA: TGTGCCACCAGCAGAGAGGCTAGCGGGAGCGCAGATACGCAGTATTTT.

The chain is built from TRBV24-1 and TRBJ1-4; 7 nucleotides agree with TRBD1. Trimming removed 8 bases from V and 10 bases from J; junction bases left unmatched: 12. Germline V CDR1 and CDR2: KGHDR, SFDVKD. CDR3 size: 14 residues. CDR3 nucleotides: TGTGCCACCACTTCCGGGACAGAGCGTGGAAAACTGTTTTTT. The encoded protein is CATTSGTERGKLFF.

The genes are TRBV9 and TRBJ1-3; no clear D. The CDR3 covers 14 residues. Germline loops: CDR1 SGDLS, CDR2 YYNGEE. The V end lost 4 bases, the J end lost 0 bases, and 8 bases lay between the germline ends. In DNA form, the CDR3 reads TGTGCCAGCAGCTCCGGGGACTCTGGAAACACCATATATTTT. This codes for CASSSGDSGNTIYF.

This chain uses TRBV7-8 with TRBJ2-3; a possible D gene is TRBD2 (5 bases). V lost 0 bases and J lost 0, with 13 bases in between. The CDR3 contains 17 residues. CDR1 SGHVS and CDR2 FQNEAQ come from the germline V gene. CDR3 sequence reads: CASSLAVGVTSTDTQYF. DNA of the CDR3: TGTGCCAGCAGCTTAGCGGTGGGAGTAACCAGCACAGATACGCAGTATTTT.

The V and J genes are TRBV5-1 and TRBJ1-2; TRBD1 agrees at 7 bases. Germline V gene lookup returns CDR1 SGHRS and CDR2 YFSETQ. The CDR3 loop spans 15 amino acids. The ends lost 3 bases at V and 3 bases at J; junction bases unmatched: 8. The CDR3 DNA is TGCGCCAGCAGCTCGGGCCCAGGGGGTGACTATGGCTACACCTTC. This encodes CASSSGPGGDYGYTF.

This clone was seen more than once but under ten times. J is TRBJ2-1 and V is TRBV10-3; the match to TRBD2 covers 7 bases. With V trimmed by 0 bases and J by 9 bases, 8 bases remained unmatched. Germline-derived CDR1 and CDR2 are ENHRY and SYGVKD. The CDR3 sequence is 15 residues long. CDR3 sequence: CAISESSGAASEQFF. The CDR3 DNA is TGTGCCATCAGTGAGTCAAGCGGGGCTGCTAGTGAGCAGTTCTTC.

The CDR3 nucleotides read TGTGCCAGTAGTATTGTGGCAGGGGCCGTCTCGAGCTACGAGCAGTACTTC. Residues: CASSIVAGAVSSYEQYF. This chain joins TRBV19 and TRBJ2-7; D may be TRBD1 (6 bases). V shed 3 bases and J shed 3 bases, with 21 bases lying between them. The CDR3 is 17 residues long. Germline V gives CDR1 LNHDA, CDR2 SQIVND (reference sequence).

The rearrangement joins TRBV2 to TRBJ1-1; D uncertain. Trimming left V 4 bases short and J 4 bases short, with 4 bases between. CDR1 SNHLY and CDR2 FYNNEI come from the germline V gene. This CDR3 has 11 residues. The DNA for the CDR3 is TGTGCCAGCAGTGTCGTCACTGAAGCTTTCTTT. This gives the protein CASSVVTEAFF.

The rearrangement links TRBV18 to TRBJ1-1; a possible D gene is TRBD1 (5 bases). The CDR3 has 13 residues. The germline gives CDR1 KGHSH, CDR2 LQKENI. V lost 6 bases and J lost 3, with 11 bases in between. The CDR3 loop is CASSRTGDTEAFF. The CDR3 DNA reads TGTGCCAGCTCTCGTACAGGAGACACTGAAGCTTTCTTT.

The chain couples TRBV5-5 to TRBJ2-3; the D is unclear. The V gene's germline CDR1 is SGHKS and CDR2 YYEKEE (reference sequence). Trimming shortened V by 4 bases and J by 4 bases, and 7 bases separated the two germline ends. The CDR3 length is 12 residues. The CDR3 here is CASSLDSDTQYF. CDR3 in DNA: TGTGCCAGCAGCCTAGACTCAGATACGCAGTATTTT.

This rearrangement joins TRBV19 to TRBJ2-3; 11 nucleotides match TRBD2. The ends lost 11 bases at V and 2 bases at J; junction bases unmatched: 6. The germline V gene has CDR1 LNHDA and CDR2 SQIVND (reference sequence). CDR3 length: 14 amino acids. The CDR3 loop reads CAGTSGGSTDTQYF. The CDR3 DNA follows: TGTGCCGGAACTAGCGGGGGTTCCACAGATACGCAGTATTTT.

The table lists this clone with a count of one. The rearrangement uses TRBV7-5 and TRBJ2-7; the table gives TRBD1 as D, unverified against the DNA. TRBV7-5 is a listed pseudogene. This CDR3 spans 17 amino acids. CDR3 in DNA: TGTGCCAGAAGCTATTTATTCCGGGACAGGGCAACCTACGAGCAGTACTTC. Its protein is CARSYLFRDRATYEQYF.

This clone was recorded a few times. The chain recombines TRBV9 with TRBJ2-3; a possible D gene is TRBD2 (7 bases). Germline loops: CDR1 SGDLS, CDR2 YYNGEE. Trimming shortened V by 0 bases and J by 5 bases, and 16 bases separated the two germline ends. CDR3 size: 16 residues. CDR3 amino acids: CASSVDGGAVLDTQYF. Written as DNA, the CDR3 is TGTGCCAGCAGCGTAGATGGGGGGGCCGTCCTAGATACGCAGTATTTT.

This clone is a singleton in its sample. CDR3 region: CASSKDGLAVNTGELFF. The CDR3 DNA reads TGTGCCAGTAGTAAGGACGGGCTAGCGGTGAACACCGGGGAGCTGTTTTTT. The rearrangement links TRBV19 to TRBJ2-2; 7 bases line up with TRBD2. The CDR3 contains 17 residues. Germline V gene data show CDR1 as LNHDA and CDR2 as SQIVND (reference sequence). The V gene end was trimmed by 4 bases and the J gene end by 1 base; junction bases not matched to a gene: 9.